Listed below are T cell receptor beta chains from one sample, sequenced in a study of blood T cell repertoires in COVID-19. Here immunoSEQ multiplex PCR was the method, and the copy in TCRdb shows in-frame clones only, minus some. The table lists under 150,000 clones, 65% to 85% of them singletons. The sequenced material came from peripheral blood. The receptor source for this set is a man in his 70s with acute or convalescent COVID-19. CDR3s include the opening cysteine and the closing phenylalanine or tryptophan. A D gene is named only where the DNA matches it firmly. Some rows have no size entry. The others give once, few or many, or a class for an expanded clone.

J | D | V | size | CDR3 | DNA
TRBJ1-2 | - | TRBV7-9 | - | CASSFGASSRYGYTF | TGTGCCAGCAGCTTTGGGGCTTCCAGTAGGTATGGCTACACCTTC
TRBJ2-1 | TRBD1 | TRBV6-5 | - | CASRDGQGIYNEQFF | TGTGCCAGCAGGGATGGACAGGGCATTTACAATGAGCAGTTCTTC
TRBJ2-7 | TRBD1 | TRBV19 | - | CASSPGTGVLEQYF | TGTGCCAGTAGTCCGGGGACAGGGGTTCTCGAGCAGTACTTC
TRBJ1-1 | TRBD1 | TRBV7-9 | - | CASSLARQGNTEAFF | TGTGCCAGCAGCTTAGCCCGACAGGGTAACACTGAAGCTTTCTTT
TRBJ2-5 | - | TRBV2 | - | CASTPRGTETQYF | TGTGCCAGCACTCCCAGGGGTACGGAGACCCAGTACTTC
TRBJ2-3 | TRBD2 | TRBV7-2 | once | CASSRFGSGGPGDTQYF | TGTGCCAGCAGCCGGTTTGGTAGCGGGGGCCCGGGAGATACGCAGTATTTT
TRBJ2-2 | - | TRBV2 | - | CASSEAGRVTGELFF | TGTGCCAGCAGTGAAGCGGGCAGGGTCACCGGGGAGCTGTTTTTT
TRBJ2-2 | TRBD1 | TRBV6-5 | - | CASSKQGVVTGELFF | TGTGCCAGCAGTAAACAGGGGGTGGTCACCGGGGAGCTGTTTTTT
TRBJ2-6 | - | TRBV24-1 | - | CASSFSGANVLTF | TGTGCCAGTTCATTCTCTGGGGCCAACGTCCTGACTTTC
TRBJ1-2 | - | TRBV6-5 | - | CASSPSDRYYGYTF | TGTGCCAGCAGCCCATCGGACAGATACTATGGCTACACCTTC
TRBJ1-1 | - | TRBV6-5 | - | CASTPVKAFF | TGTGCCAGCACCCCAGTGAAAGCTTTCTTT
TRBJ2-1 | - | TRBV7-2 | few | CASSLDGSRYYEQFF | TGTGCCAGCAGCTTGGACGGGAGCCGCTACTATGAGCAGTTCTTC
TRBJ1-2 | TRBD1 | TRBV6-5 | - | CASSLGQVGSGYTF | TGTGCCAGCAGTTTGGGACAGGTGGGGTCTGGCTACACCTTC
TRBJ2-1 | - | TRBV28 | - | CASSERGYNEQFF | TGTGCCAGCAGTGAGAGGGGGTACAATGAGCAGTTCTTC
TRBJ1-3 | TRBD1 | TRBV9 | - | CASSVGDREVFGSGNTIYF | TGTGCCAGCAGCGTCGGGGACAGGGAAGTTTTTGGCTCTGGAAACACCATATATTTT
TRBJ2-7 | TRBD1 | TRBV28 | - | CASRARQGARGEYEQYF | TGTGCCAGCAGGGCTCGTCAGGGGGCAAGGGGGGAATACGAGCAGTACTTC
TRBJ1-1 | - | TRBV7-9 | - | CASSLSFSTEAFF | TGTGCCAGCAGCTTATCTTTTAGCACTGAAGCTTTCTTT
TRBJ1-2 | TRBD1 | TRBV6-5 | - | CASSSIQGAGRDGYTF | TGTGCCAGCAGTTCAATACAGGGGGCGGGACGGGACGGCTACACCTTC
TRBJ1-5 | - | TRBV6-5 | - | CASSYSQASNQPQHF | TGTGCCAGCAGTTACTCACAGGCTAGCAATCAGCCCCAGCATTTT
TRBJ2-7 | - | TRBV6-1 | - | CASSESRYEQYF | TGTGCCAGCAGTGAATCGCGCTACGAGCAGTACTTC
TRBJ2-5 | TRBD2 | TRBV3-1/TRBV3-2 | - | CASSPRGKASGSTETQYF | TGTGCCAGCAGCCCCCGGGGTAAGGCTAGCGGGAGTACAGAGACCCAGTACTTC
TRBJ1-5 | - | TRBV7-8 | few | CASSLHQGLYQPQHF | TGTGCCAGCAGCTTACATCAGGGCCTTTATCAGCCCCAGCATTTT
TRBJ1-2 | - | TRBV4-1 | - | CASSQDRGGVGYGYTF | TGCGCCAGCAGCCAAGATCGAGGGGGAGTGGGCTATGGCTACACCTTC
TRBJ2-5 | - | TRBV5-5 | - | CASSLGGRETQYF | TGTGCCAGCAGCTTGGGAGGGCGAGAGACCCAGTACTTC
TRBJ2-7 | - | TRBV11-2 | - | CASSLGRERWSSYEQYF | TGTGCCAGCAGCTTAGGGAGGGAGAGGTGGAGCTCCTACGAGCAGTACTTC
TRBJ2-2 | - | TRBV5-5 | - | CASSLAVGPGTGELFF | TGTGCCAGCAGCTTGGCCGTGGGTCCGGGCACCGGGGAGCTGTTTTTT
TRBJ1-4 | TRBD1 | TRBV20-1 | - | CSASPTGGVEKLFF | TGCAGTGCTAGTCCGACAGGGGGCGTTGAAAAACTGTTTTTT
TRBJ2-5 | - | TRBV7-9 | - | CASSLQRRGRGTQYF | TGTGCCAGCAGCTTACAACGCAGGGGCCGGGGGACCCAGTACTTC
TRBJ2-7 | - | TRBV5-1 | - | CASSLEGGAGYEQYF | TGCGCCAGCAGCTTGGAAGGCGGGGCCGGGTACGAGCAGTACTTC
TRBJ2-7 | - | TRBV27 | - | CASSSPRFGRSYEQYF | TGTGCCAGCAGTTCCCCCCGGTTTGGGAGGAGCTACGAGCAGTACTTC
TRBJ1-5 | TRBD1 | TRBV19 | - | CASSIRTGGGQPQHF | TGTGCCAGTAGTATTAGGACAGGGGGCGGTCAGCCCCAGCATTTT
TRBJ1-5 | - | TRBV5-1 | once | CASSLGGDQPQHF | TGCGCCAGCAGCTTGGGTGGAGATCAGCCCCAGCATTTT
TRBJ2-7 | - | TRBV3-1/TRBV3-2 | - | CASSQGGYEQYF | TGTGCCAGCAGCCAGGGGGGCTACGAGCAGTACTTC
TRBJ2-5 | TRBD2 | TRBV2 | - | CASSPGGLAYLQETQYF | TGTGCCAGCAGTCCGGGGGGACTAGCGTACCTCCAAGAGACCCAGTACTTC
TRBJ1-4 | - | TRBV7-3 | once | CASSPPGLLEKLFF | TGTGCCAGCAGCCCCCCAGGTCTTCTTGAAAAACTGTTTTTT
TRBJ1-1 | - | TRBV19 | - | CASSPGQTEAFF | TGTGCCAGTTCCCCTGGACAAACTGAAGCTTTCTTT
TRBJ1-2 | - | TRBV7-9 | few | CASSASRARGYGYTF | TGTGCCAGCAGCGCGTCGCGGGCTAGGGGGTATGGCTACACCTTC
TRBJ1-6 | TRBD1 | TRBV12-5 | - | CASGSGTENSPLHF | TGTGCTAGTGGTTCCGGGACAGAGAATTCACCCCTCCACTTT
TRBJ2-7 | - | TRBV6-5 | - | CASSPTGPYEQYF | TGTGCCAGCAGTCCCACAGGCCCCTACGAGCAGTACTTC
TRBJ1-2 | - | TRBV19 | - | CASNPTGLDYGYTF | TGTGCCAGTAACCCGACAGGTTTGGACTATGGCTACACCTTC
TRBJ2-7 | TRBD1 | TRBV29-1 | once | CSVRTGGYEQYF | TGCAGCGTTCGGACAGGGGGTTACGAGCAGTACTTC
TRBJ2-4 | TRBD1 | TRBV5-1 | once | CASSRAGGNIQYF | TGCGCCAGCTCCCGGGCAGGGGGCAACATTCAGTACTTC
TRBJ1-2 | - | TRBV6-5 | - | CASSYSSGHYGYTF | TGTGCCAGCAGTTACTCGTCAGGGCACTATGGCTACACCTTC
TRBJ2-2 | - | TRBV14 | - | CASSQAKRNTGELFF | TGTGCCAGCAGCCAAGCTAAGCGGAACACCGGGGAGCTGTTTTTT
TRBJ1-2 | TRBD1 | TRBV7-9 | - | CASSLRGQGFDGYTF | TGTGCCAGCAGCTTACGGGGACAGGGGTTTGATGGCTACACCTTC
TRBJ1-1 | TRBD1 | TRBV14 | - | CASSPKQGRNTEAFF | TGTGCCAGCAGCCCAAAACAGGGGCGGAACACTGAAGCTTTCTTT
TRBJ1-2 | - | TRBV5-1 | - | CASKVPSQSGGYTF | TGCGCCAGCAAGGTACCGTCTCAATCGGGTGGCTACACCTTC
TRBJ2-5 | - | TRBV6-5 | - | CASGFRGFNQETQYF | TGTGCCAGCGGCTTCCGGGGGTTCAACCAAGAGACCCAGTACTTC
TRBJ1-3 | - | TRBV7-9 | - | CASSPDISGNTIYF | TGTGCCAGCAGCCCGGACATCTCTGGAAACACCATATATTTT
TRBJ2-3 | - | TRBV6-5 | few | CASNRDFTDTQYF | TGTGCCAGCAACCGGGACTTCACAGATACGCAGTATTTT
TRBJ2-1 | TRBD1 | TRBV6-2/TRBV6-3 | - | CASSRTGSSYNEQFF | TGTGCCAGCAGCCGGACAGGGAGCTCCTACAATGAGCAGTTCTTC
TRBJ2-3 | - | TRBV3-1/TRBV3-2 | - | CASSQFGSTDTQYF | TGTGCCAGCAGCCAGTTCGGTAGCACAGATACGCAGTATTTT
TRBJ2-2 | - | TRBV25-1 | - | CASRATRAANTGELFF | TGTGCCAGCAGGGCCACTAGGGCAGCGAACACCGGGGAGCTGTTTTTT
TRBJ2-7 | TRBD2 | TRBV28 | - | CASSPGLAGASSYEQYF | TGTGCCAGCAGTCCCGGACTAGCGGGGGCCTCCTCCTACGAGCAGTACTTC